The 30 T cell receptor beta chains below come from one sample, sequenced in a study of early T cells in non-severe SARS-CoV-2 infection. TCRdb itself ran the 5' RACE reads through MiXCR, one entry per CDR3 protein. The sample gives approximately 50,000 distinct CDR3 sequences, less than 9.5% of which show up once; around 4.2% is in the top ten. Sequencing was carried out using whole blood. The receptors derive from an adult who was a healthcare worker with PCR-confirmed SARS-CoV-2 infection or an uninfected control (not recorded which).

V is TRBV4-2 and J is TRBJ2-5, with D unresolved. With 0 bases removed from V and 5 bases from J, the gap between germline ends came to 4 bases. CDR3 length: 12 amino acids. Germline loops: CDR1 LGHNA, CDR2 YNFKEQ. The CDR3 coding sequence is TGTGCCAGCAGCCAAGAGCCGGAGACCCAGTACTTC. This gives the protein CASSQEPETQYF.

By share, this clonotype ranks as medium-sized. The chain combines TRBV11-1 with TRBJ1-2; D perhaps matches TRBD1 (5 bases). There are 13 residues in the CDR3. CDR1 and CDR2 (germline): SGHAT, FQDESV (reference sequence). The ends were cut back, 1 base at V and 4 bases at J, with 7 bases in the middle. This CDR3 is CASSLVGTYGYTF. The CDR3 DNA reads TGTGCCAGCAGCTTAGTCGGGACCTATGGCTACACCTTC. The complete variable domain, with remaining parts taken from reference TRBV11-1 and TRBJ1-2, reads EAEVAQSPRYKITEKSQAVAFWCDPISGHATLYWYRQILGQGPELLVQFQDESVVDDSQLPKDRFSAERLKGVDSTLKIQPAELGDSAMYLCASSLVGTYGYTFGSGTRLTVV.

This clonotype is termed medium-sized. The chain uses TRBV27 and TRBJ2-5; D call uncertain. Germline assignment: CDR1 MNHEY and CDR2 SMNVEV (reference sequence). CDR3 size: 13 residues. V was cut by 2 bases and J by 5 bases, with 9 bases left in between. The CDR3 loop is CASSLMGGETQYF. The CDR3 DNA sequence: TGTGCCAGCAGTTTAATGGGCGGCGAGACCCAGTACTTC.

This clonotype showed up many times. CDR3 sequence reads: CASSPLGQGAPGANVLTF. The CDR3 DNA sequence: TGTGCCAGCAGCCCGTTGGGACAGGGGGCTCCTGGGGCCAACGTCCTGACTTTC. V and J are TRBV5-5 and TRBJ2-6; TRBD1 matches at 12 bases. This CDR3 has 18 residues. Germline V gene lookup returns CDR1 SGHKS and CDR2 YYEKEE (reference sequence). With V trimmed by 4 bases and J by 2 bases, 7 bases remained unmatched.

This clonotype was observed many times. The J gene is TRBJ2-7, the V gene TRBV2, with TRBD1 matching over 10 bases. The germline gives CDR1 SNHLY, CDR2 FYNNEI. With 8 bases clipped from V and 6 bases from J, the junction kept 10 bases outside the gene matches. The CDR3 is 14 residues long. The CDR3 bases are TGTGCCAGCCGCGGGACAGGGGTTCGTCTCGAGCAGTACTTC. Translation gives CASRGTGVRLEQYF.

The table lists this clonotype with a few counts. This rearrangement joins TRBV5-1 to TRBJ2-3; D not certain. Germline-derived CDR1 and CDR2 are SGHRS and YFSETQ. The CDR3 covers 15 residues. V lost 6 bases to trimming and J lost 2 bases, with 16 bases between them. CDR3 sequence reads: CASTPGNLYTDTQYF. The DNA for the CDR3 is TGCGCCAGCACCCCGGGTAACTTATACACAGATACGCAGTATTTT.

This clonotype was seen a few times. The genes are TRBV11-2 and TRBJ2-3; 7 bases align to TRBD1. The ends lost 6 bases at V and 4 bases at J; junction bases unmatched: 10. This CDR3 has 15 residues. Germline CDR1 is SGHAT and CDR2 is FQNNGV. CDR3 in amino acids: CASSFNSQGADTQYF. Written as DNA, the CDR3 is TGTGCCAGCAGTTTCAACTCCCAGGGGGCAGATACGCAGTATTTT.

J is TRBJ2-3 and V is TRBV2; tentative D call: TRBD2 (6 bases). CDR1 SNHLY and CDR2 FYNNEI come from the germline V gene. The length of the CDR3 is 14 residues. V lost 8 bases to trimming and J lost 0 bases, with 12 bases between them. In nucleotides, the CDR3 is TGTGCCAGCGCCCCGGGACTGAGCACAGATACGCAGTATTTT. Protein product: CASAPGLSTDTQYF.

This clonotype was found many times. The genes are TRBV6-1 and TRBJ1-2; 7 bases are shared with TRBD1. CDR1 MNHNS and CDR2 SASEGT come from the germline V gene. There are 18 residues in the CDR3. After removal of 7 bases from V and 8 bases from J, the junction contained 25 bases not matched to a gene. The CDR3 protein is CASTRGTGQNLFRYGYTF. The CDR3 coding sequence is TGTGCCAGCACCCGAGGTACGGGACAGAACTTATTCAGATACGGCTACACCTTC.

The table lists this clonotype with a few counts. This chain uses TRBV11-2 with TRBJ2-7; D gene uncertain. Germline CDR1 SGHAT, CDR2 FQNNGV. Trimming cost V 3 bases and J 2 bases, with 8 bases left between them. The CDR3 contains 13 residues. The CDR3 reads CASSLGRAYEQYF. In DNA, the CDR3 is TGTGCCAGCAGCTTGGGCCGAGCCTACGAGCAGTACTTC.

V and J are TRBV5-4 and TRBJ2-5; 9 bases are a match to TRBD2. The CDR3 runs to 12 residues. Germline-derived CDR1 and CDR2 are SGHNT and YYREEE (reference sequence). CDR3 DNA sequence: TGTGCTAGCGGGAGCGTTCAAGAGACCCAGTACTTC. Residues: CASGSVQETQYF.

The chain employs TRBV11-2 and TRBJ2-3; no definite D call. Germline CDR1 and CDR2: SGHAT and FQNNGV. CDR3 length equals 14 residues. The V end lost 0 bases, the J end lost 2 bases, and 6 bases lay between the germline ends. DNA of the CDR3: TGTGCCAGCAGCTTAGACTTATCCACAGATACGCAGTATTTT. This codes for CASSLDLSTDTQYF.

This clonotype was counted many times. The chain has TRBV6-5 and TRBJ2-2; 8 nucleotides line up with TRBD2. The CDR3 contains 16 residues. In germline, CDR1 is MNHEY, CDR2 SVGAGI. J gave up 2 bases and V 7 bases, and 9 bases lay outside the gene matches. The CDR3 sequence: CASTEPGGENTGELFF. DNA for the CDR3: TGTGCCAGCACCGAACCGGGAGGGGAAAACACCGGGGAGCTGTTTTTT.

There are many counts of this clonotype. The chain combines TRBV20-1 with TRBJ2-1; possible D gene TRBD1, 5 bases. The V and J ends lost 5 bases and 0 bases respectively, with 17 bases between them. Germline CDR1 and CDR2: DFQATT and SNEGSKA (reference sequence). This CDR3 has 16 amino acids. The CDR3 nucleotides read TGCAGTGCTTCGGGCTCCCAAAGGGGCTCCTACAATGAGCAGTTCTTC. This sequence encodes CSASGSQRGSYNEQFF.

J is TRBJ2-2 and V is TRBV12-5; D is uncertain. Germline assignment: CDR1 LGHNT and CDR2 FRNRAP. Deletions cut 4 bases from V and 8 bases from J, with 11 bases between. The CDR3 contains 13 residues. This CDR3 reads CASGWSSSGELFF. In nucleotides, the CDR3 is TGTGCTAGTGGTTGGTCTTCGTCGGGGGAGCTGTTTTTT.

The table lists this clonotype with a few counts. This rearrangement joins TRBV9 to TRBJ2-1; D possibly corresponds to TRBD2 (5 bases). The V and J ends lost 0 bases and 5 bases respectively, with 15 bases between them. This CDR3 comprises 16 residues. CDR1 is SGDLS, CDR2 YYNGEE, per germline. The CDR3: CASSVGAGGLDNEQFF. The DNA for the CDR3 is TGTGCCAGCAGCGTAGGGGCAGGAGGTCTGGACAATGAGCAGTTCTTC.

This chain connects TRBV7-6 to TRBJ2-1; no firm D call. CDR1 is SGHVS and CDR2 is FNYEAQ in the germline V gene. This CDR3 contains 12 residues. Trimming stripped 2 bases from V and 4 bases from J, with 3 bases between. Here the CDR3 reads CASSLSYNEQFF. Here the CDR3 DNA reads TGTGCCAGCAGCTTATCTTACAATGAGCAGTTCTTC. The entire variable domain, with the rest obtained from reference TRBV7-6 and TRBJ2-1, is as follows: GAGVSQSPRYKVTKRGQDVALRCDPISGHVSLYWYRQALGQGPEFLTYFNYEAQQDKSGLPNDRFSAERPEGSISTLTIQRTEQRDSAMYRCASSLSYNEQFFGPGTRLTVL.

The chain links TRBV5-1 to TRBJ2-1, with 9 bases aligning to TRBD2. The germline V gene has CDR1 SGHRS and CDR2 YFSETQ. This CDR3 contains 14 residues. V lost 4 bases, J lost 5 bases, and 4 bases stayed unmatched. CDR3 coding DNA: TGCGCCAGCAGCCCGGGACTAGCCAACAATGAGCAGTTCTTC. Translation: CASSPGLANNEQFF.

The CDR3 loop is CASSLNGYNEQFF. In DNA form, the CDR3 reads TGTGCCAGCAGCTTAAATGGTTACAATGAGCAGTTCTTC. The chain joins TRBV11-2 to TRBJ2-1, with no clear D. Germline V lookup: CDR1 SGHAT, CDR2 FQNNGV. Trimming stripped 2 bases from V and 4 bases from J, with 6 bases between. This CDR3 is 13 amino acids long.

Only a few counts were recorded for this clonotype. J is TRBJ1-1 and V is TRBV3-1; D not certain. V was clipped by 6 bases and J by 2 bases, with 16 bases between them. Germline values: CDR1 LGHDT, CDR2 YNNKEL (reference sequence). The CDR3 is 15 amino acids. CDR3 DNA: TGTGCCAGCAGGGGGAACGGGAAACCTAACACTGAAGCTTTCTTT. Translated: CASRGNGKPNTEAFF. Together with reference TRBV3-1 and TRBJ1-1, the CDR3 gives the full variable domain: DTAVSQTPKYLVTQMGNDKSIKCEQNLGHDTMYWYKQDSKKFLKIMFSYNNKELIINETVPNRFSPKSPDKAHLNLHINSLELGDSAVYFCASRGNGKPNTEAFFGQGTRLTVV.

The chain links TRBV27 to TRBJ2-7; D is perhaps TRBD2 (5 bases). Per the germline V gene, CDR1 is MNHEY and CDR2 is SMNVEV (reference sequence). The CDR3 length is 15 residues. Trimming pared 0 bases from V and 5 bases from J, leaving 14 bases between. This CDR3 is CASSLSAGKGHEQYF. CDR3 sequence (DNA): TGTGCCAGCAGTTTATCGGCCGGGAAGGGCCACGAGCAGTACTTC.

By share of the sample, this clonotype is medium-sized. V usage is TRBV4-1 and J usage is TRBJ2-1; D call uncertain. V gave up 5 bases and J gave up 4 bases, with 3 bases separating them. The CDR3 extends over 11 amino acids. CDR1 is MGHRA, CDR2 YSYEKL, per germline. Here the CDR3 reads CASSSYNEQFF. CDR3 DNA sequence: TGCGCCAGCAGCTCTTACAATGAGCAGTTCTTC.

Ten or more counts support this clonotype. The chain employs TRBV12-3 or TRBV12-4 and TRBJ1-5; D is undetermined. This CDR3 region has 14 residues. V was clipped by 6 bases and J by 6 bases, with 15 bases between them. CDR3 nucleotides: TGTGCCAGCAGCTTGCGGGGTTTCCGTCAGCCCCAGCATTTT. It codes for CASSLRGFRQPQHF.

The chain is built from TRBV6-2 or TRBV6-3 and TRBJ2-3, with 11 bases matching TRBD2. Germline loops: CDR1 MNHEY, CDR2 SVGEGT. This CDR3 contains 16 residues. The V segment lost 5 bases and the J segment 5 bases; nucleotides outside the gene matches: 9. CDR3 coding DNA: TGTGCCAGCAGTACTATCGGGACTAGCGGATTAGATACGCAGTATTTT. Protein: CASSTIGTSGLDTQYF.

For the CDR3, the DNA is TGCAGCGTTGAAGATGGGGCAGGGAACGAGCAGTACTTC. Amino acid sequence: CSVEDGAGNEQYF. V and J are TRBV29-1 and TRBJ2-7; TRBD1 might be the D (5 bases). This CDR3 has 13 residues. Germline V gene data show CDR1 as SQVTM and CDR2 as ANQGSEA. Trimming cost V 0 bases and J 5 bases, with 11 bases left between them.

CDR3 in DNA: TGCGCCAGCAGTGAGGGTCGGGTTGAGGAGACCCAGTACTTC. Translating it yields CASSEGRVEETQYF. The chain uses TRBV10-1 and TRBJ2-5; D unresolved. Germline V CDR1 and CDR2: WNHNN, SYGVQD (reference sequence). The length of the CDR3 is 14 residues. The germline V and J ends were trimmed by 2 bases and 5 bases, with 12 bases remaining between them.

This clonotype was counted many times. The chain couples TRBV20-1 to TRBJ2-1, with D unclear. This CDR3 region has 12 residues. V lost 5 bases, J lost 7 bases, and 12 bases lay in between. Germline loops: CDR1 DFQATT, CDR2 SNEGSKA (reference sequence). CDR3 amino acids: CSAHLEWNEQFF. The CDR3 region has the DNA TGCAGTGCTCATCTGGAGTGGAATGAGCAGTTCTTC.

This clonotype was detected many times. The chain employs TRBV5-1 and TRBJ2-2, with D maybe TRBD2 (5 bases). The length of the CDR3 is 16 residues. Trimming removed 1 base at V and 1 base at J, with 11 bases between. Germline CDR1 and CDR2: SGHRS and YFSETQ. CDR3 in amino acids: CASSLLAGVNTGELFF. For the CDR3, the DNA is TGCGCCAGCAGCTTGCTGGCGGGTGTGAACACCGGGGAGCTGTTTTTT.

The rearrangement links TRBV12-3 or TRBV12-4 to TRBJ2-3; 14 bases agree with TRBD2. This CDR3 comprises 16 residues. The V gene end was trimmed by 6 bases and the J gene end by 5 bases; junction bases not matched to a gene: 7. The CDR3 nucleotides are TGTGCCAGCAGCCAGGGACTAGCGGGAGCTCGAGATACGCAGTATTTT. Encoded protein: CASSQGLAGARDTQYF.

The chain recombines TRBV20-1 with TRBJ2-5; 7 positions match TRBD1. The V gene end was trimmed by 0 bases and the J gene end by 0 bases; junction bases not matched to a gene: 4. The CDR3 is 15 residues long. From germline, CDR1 is DFQATT and CDR2 SNEGSKA (reference sequence). The CDR3 DNA follows: TGCAGTGCTAGAGAAGACAGGGAGTACCAAGAGACCCAGTACTTC. The encoded protein is CSAREDREYQETQYF.